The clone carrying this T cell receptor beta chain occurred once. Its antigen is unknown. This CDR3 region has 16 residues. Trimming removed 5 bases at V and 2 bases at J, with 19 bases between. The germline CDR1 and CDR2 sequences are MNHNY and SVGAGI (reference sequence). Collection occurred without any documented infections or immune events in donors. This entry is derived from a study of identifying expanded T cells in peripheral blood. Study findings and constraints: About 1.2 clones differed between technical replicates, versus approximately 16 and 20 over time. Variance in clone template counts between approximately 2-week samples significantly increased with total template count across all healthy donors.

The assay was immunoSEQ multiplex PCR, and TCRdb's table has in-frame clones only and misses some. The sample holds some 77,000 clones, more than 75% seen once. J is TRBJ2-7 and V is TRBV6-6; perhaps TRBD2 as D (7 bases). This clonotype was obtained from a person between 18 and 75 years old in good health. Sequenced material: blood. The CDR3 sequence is CASSVRRGGRAYEQYF. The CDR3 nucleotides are TGTGCCAGCAGTGTACGAAGGGGGGGGCGAGCCTACGAGCAGTACTTC.